Listed here are 29 T cell receptor beta chains from one sample, sequenced in a study of shared clonotypes between healthy human individuals. The repertoire was sequenced with immunoSEQ multiplex PCR; TCRdb's copy has only in-frame clones and lacks some. Of hundreds of thousands of clones listed, about 80% are singletons. Sequenced input: memory CD4+ T cells sorted from blood. The subset: CD45RA-negative fraction. These receptors all stem from a young woman in good health.

This clone was seen many times. The germline gene is not matched at one end of the junction; a read error may be the cause. This sequence joins TRBV10-2 and TRBJ1-3, with a weak D call TRBD1 (5 bases). The V gene's germline CDR1 is WSHSY and CDR2 SAAADI. CDR3 length equals 14 residues. The CDR3 DNA reads as TGCGCCAGCACTGAGGCGGGGGGTGTTAACACCATATATTTT. It yields the protein CASTEAGGVNTIYF.

The CDR3 region has the DNA TGTGCCAGCAGACTCGGGACAGATCCACGGGATAACTATGGCTACACCTTC. Translating it yields CASRLGTDPRDNYGYTF. The rearrangement joins TRBV28 to TRBJ1-2; TRBD1 agrees at 7 bases. V was clipped by 6 bases and J by 1 base; unmatched bases: 14. The germline gives CDR1 MDHEN, CDR2 SYDVKM. This CDR3 contains 17 residues.

A few counts support this clone. The chain employs TRBV28 and TRBJ2-3; 7 bases are shared with TRBD2. The CDR3 runs 14 residues. Unmatched junction bases numbered 9, after V lost 6 bases and J lost 6 bases. Germline V CDR1 and CDR2: MDHEN, SYDVKM. CDR3 bases: TGTGCCAGCAGGAACACCGCGGGAGTTGATACGCAGTATTTT. Encoded protein: CASRNTAGVDTQYF.

J is TRBJ1-5 and V is TRBV30; D is undetermined. This CDR3 has 13 residues. Germline V gives CDR1 GTSNPN, CDR2 SVGIG (reference sequence). The V end was cut by 0 bases, the J end by 7 bases, with 10 bases between. As DNA, the CDR3 is TGTGCCTGGAGTGTACAATGGGGACAGCCCCAGCATTTT. Amino acid sequence: CAWSVQWGQPQHF.

The chain uses TRBV29-1 and TRBJ2-3; 7 bases align to TRBD2. This CDR3 has 15 residues. Germline CDR1 SQVTM, CDR2 ANQGSEA. The junction had 8 bases not matched to a gene; V was cut back by 5 bases and J by 0 bases. This CDR3 is CSVKLFGRSTDTQYF. CDR3 DNA: TGCAGCGTTAAATTATTCGGGAGGAGCACAGATACGCAGTATTTT.

The V call is TRBV18, the J call TRBJ2-5; 10 bases map to TRBD1. V shed 4 bases and J 4 bases; nucleotides not matched to a gene: 3. This CDR3 is built from 14 residues. Germline V gene sequence: CDR1 KGHSH, CDR2 LQKENI. The CDR3 DNA reads TGTGCCAGCTCACTTGACAGGGGGCTAGAGACCCAGTACTTC. Amino acid sequence: CASSLDRGLETQYF.

The chain employs TRBV4-1 and TRBJ2-1; 11 nucleotides agree with TRBD2. The CDR3 loop spans 18 amino acids. From germline, CDR1 is MGHRA and CDR2 YSYEKL. The junction had 9 bases not matched to a gene; V was cut back by 1 base and J by 4 bases. The CDR3 loop reads CASSQVDLGLAGYNEQFF. The CDR3 coding sequence is TGCGCCAGCAGCCAAGTCGATCTAGGACTAGCGGGTTACAATGAGCAGTTCTTC.

The chain uses TRBV2 and TRBJ2-7; no firm D call. Germline V CDR1 and CDR2: SNHLY, FYNNEI. The V and J ends lost 5 bases and 0 bases respectively, with 11 bases between them. This CDR3 comprises 14 residues. The CDR3 DNA follows: TGTGCCAGCAGTAACAGAAAATACTCCTACGAGCAGTACTTC. Its translation: CASSNRKYSYEQYF.

This chain links TRBV11-2 with TRBJ2-5, with D hard to call. V was trimmed by 5 bases and J by 2 bases, leaving 12 bases between them. CDR3 length: 14 residues. Per germline, CDR1 SGHAT and CDR2 FQNNGV. Written as DNA, the CDR3 is TGTGCCAGCAGCCCACGAAGGCAGCAAGAGACCCAGTACTTC. This encodes CASSPRRQQETQYF.

The gene calls are TRBV28 and TRBJ2-1; weak D call: TRBD2 (6 bases). CDR3 size: 16 residues. V lost 8 bases and J 4 bases, leaving 21 bases between the germline ends. Per the germline V gene, CDR1 is MDHEN and CDR2 is SYDVKM. The CDR3 here is CASRGYSGPRYNEQFF. The CDR3, as DNA: TGTGCCAGCCGGGGCTACAGCGGGCCCCGTTACAATGAGCAGTTCTTC.

The chain has TRBV27 and TRBJ2-6; 7 bases are shared with TRBD1. This CDR3 comprises 14 residues. J was trimmed by 2 bases and V by 10 bases; bases with no gene match: 5. CDR1 and CDR2 (germline): MNHEY, SMNVEV (reference sequence). The CDR3 DNA is TGTGCCACAGCTGACAGGGCTGGGGCCAACGTCCTGACTTTC. Protein sequence: CATADRAGANVLTF.

The chain links TRBV19 to TRBJ1-2, with D hard to call. CDR3 length: 15 residues. Germline V gene lookup returns CDR1 LNHDA and CDR2 SQIVND (reference sequence). V was trimmed by 0 bases and J by 5 bases, leaving 13 bases between them. This CDR3 reads CASSIEGGRGYGYTF. DNA for the CDR3: TGTGCCAGTAGTATAGAAGGAGGAAGAGGGTATGGCTACACCTTC. Looking up the rest from reference TRBV19 and TRBJ1-2 gives the full variable domain: DGGITQSPKYLFRKEGQNVTLSCEQNLNHDAMYWYRQDPGQGLRLIYYSQIVNDFQKGDIAEGYSVSREKKESFPLTVTSAQKNPTAFYLCASSIEGGRGYGYTFGSGTRLTVV.

The chain combines TRBV7-2 with TRBJ2-7, with unresolved D. Germline V gene sequence: CDR1 SGHTA, CDR2 FQGNSA. The CDR3 runs 11 residues. Trimming shortened V by 1 base and J by 5 bases, and 3 bases separated the two germline ends. The CDR3 loop is CASSLVNEQYF. CDR3 DNA: TGTGCCAGCAGCTTAGTAAACGAGCAGTACTTC.

V usage is TRBV27 and J usage is TRBJ2-1; the match to TRBD2 covers 7 bases. The CDR3 is made up of 19 amino acids. The germline CDR1 and CDR2 sequences are MNHEY and SMNVEV (reference sequence). V trimming: 7 bases; J trimming: 6 bases; junction bases outside the gene matches: 24. The CDR3 region has the DNA TGTGCCAGCACCACGCTCTTTCGGCTAGCGGAGGGTGAAAGCAATGAGCAGTTCTTC. It codes for CASTTLFRLAEGESNEQFF.

This chain connects TRBV9 to TRBJ2-2, with D possibly TRBD2 on 6 matching bases. V lost 3 bases and J lost 6, with 15 bases in between. CDR1 and CDR2 from the germline V gene are SGDLS and YYNGEE. The CDR3 loop spans 15 amino acids. In DNA, the CDR3 is TGTGCCAGCAGCGAAAGACTAGTGAGTTCCGGGGAGCTGTTTTTT. Amino acids: CASSERLVSSGELFF.

This sequence joins TRBV9 and TRBJ2-1, with a tentative D call TRBD1 (5 bases). Germline V gene lookup returns CDR1 SGDLS and CDR2 YYNGEE. The CDR3 contains 17 residues. Trimming left V 0 bases short and J 0 bases short, with 13 bases between. CDR3 region: CASSVVGVSSSYNEQFF. The CDR3 coding sequence is TGTGCCAGCAGCGTAGTAGGGGTATCGAGCTCCTACAATGAGCAGTTCTTC.

CDR3 sequence reads: CASSVTGQSSYNEQFF. CDR3 coding DNA: TGTGCCAGCAGCGTGACGGGACAGAGCTCCTACAATGAGCAGTTCTTC. The rearrangement links TRBV9 to TRBJ2-1, with 7 positions matching TRBD1. This CDR3 comprises 16 residues. J was trimmed by 0 bases and V by 2 bases; bases with no gene match: 5. Germline-derived CDR1 and CDR2 are SGDLS and YYNGEE.

This clone appeared once. The gene calls are TRBV6-5 and TRBJ2-7, with 14 bases matching TRBD2. CDR3 size: 16 residues. With 1 base clipped from V and 6 bases from J, the junction kept 5 bases outside the gene matches. Germline values: CDR1 MNHEY, CDR2 SVGAGI. Here the CDR3 DNA reads TGTGCCAGCAGTTACTTGGGACTAGCGGGAGCAATCGAGCAGTACTTC. This gives the protein CASSYLGLAGAIEQYF.

V usage is TRBV28 and J usage is TRBJ2-1, with TRBD2 matching 10 bases. The V and J ends lost 6 bases and 3 bases, in that order; junction bases with no gene match: 5. In germline, CDR1 is MDHEN, CDR2 SYDVKM. This CDR3 comprises 15 residues. CDR3 protein: CASSQTSGIYNEQFF. Written as DNA, the CDR3 is TGTGCCAGCAGCCAAACTAGCGGGATCTACAATGAGCAGTTCTTC.

CDR3 sequence: CASSPGLAGGDGELFF. DNA for the CDR3: TGTGCCAGCAGTCCGGGACTAGCGGGAGGAGACGGGGAGCTGTTTTTT. The chain links TRBV2 to TRBJ2-2, with TRBD2 identical over 15 bases. V shed 5 bases and J 7 bases; nucleotides not matched to a gene: 5. The germline V gene encodes CDR1 SNHLY and CDR2 FYNNEI. CDR3 size: 16 residues.

The V gene is TRBV2, the J gene TRBJ1-1; D is possibly TRBD1 (6 bases). Trimming pared 5 bases from V and 3 bases from J, leaving 19 bases between. The germline gives CDR1 SNHLY, CDR2 FYNNEI. This CDR3 region has 16 residues. The CDR3 nucleotides are TGTGCCAGCAGTCCAGCAACAGGGTGGGTTGACACTGAAGCTTTCTTT. Its translation: CASSPATGWVDTEAFF.

The genes are TRBV19 and TRBJ2-1; TRBD2 matches at 7 bases. This CDR3 has 13 amino acids. The V gene end was trimmed by 6 bases and the J gene end by 8 bases; junction bases not matched to a gene: 7. CDR1 and CDR2 (germline): LNHDA, SQIVND (reference sequence). The CDR3 bases are TGTGCCAGTAGCGACTACCGGGGGGATGAGCAGTTCTTC. This gives the protein CASSDYRGDEQFF.

This clone was observed a handful of times. The chain uses TRBV11-2 and TRBJ2-6; no firm D call. CDR1 SGHAT and CDR2 FQNNGV come from the germline V gene. The CDR3 is 15 residues long. V lost 2 bases to trimming and J lost 1 base, with 6 bases between them. For the CDR3, the DNA is TGTGCCAGCAGCTTACGGGTATCTGGGGCCAACGTCCTGACTTTC. It yields the protein CASSLRVSGANVLTF.

This clone was seen a few times. This chain joins TRBV4-1 and TRBJ2-3; tentative D call: TRBD2 (6 bases). Germline CDR1 reads MGHRA; CDR2 reads YSYEKL. The CDR3 sequence is 16 residues long. Trimming shortened V by 3 bases and J by 5 bases, and 18 bases separated the two germline ends. The CDR3 reads CASSQWYGRGGDTQYF. The CDR3 region has the DNA TGCGCCAGCAGCCAGTGGTATGGACGGGGAGGAGATACGCAGTATTTT.

This clone was observed a few times. Distinct nucleotide sequences in the sample also encode this CDR3. CDR3 bases: TGTGCCTGGAGTGTAGGGGAGACCCAGTACTTC. Amino acids: CAWSVGETQYF. The chain has TRBV30 and TRBJ2-5, with D unresolved. Trimming cost V 0 bases and J 5 bases, with 4 bases left between them. Germline V gene sequence: CDR1 GTSNPN, CDR2 SVGIG (reference sequence). The CDR3 sequence is 11 residues long.

Of note for this clone: The junction departs from germline at one end; a sequencing error may be responsible. The chain carries TRBV7-8 and TRBJ2-3; D is unclear. CDR3 size: 11 residues. The V gene's germline CDR1 is SGHVS and CDR2 FQNEAQ. The CDR3 DNA follows: TGTGCCAGCAGCTTAGGTGGCTTTCCCACATTT. Its protein is CASSLGGFPTF.

This clone was seen just once. The chain links TRBV5-1 to TRBJ1-4; TRBD1 matches at 8 bases. Germline V gives CDR1 SGHRS, CDR2 YFSETQ. The CDR3 consists of 15 residues. Trimming removed 4 bases from V and 7 bases from J; junction bases left unmatched: 9. The CDR3 reads CASSKSQGGIEKLFF. The CDR3 DNA sequence: TGCGCCAGCAGCAAATCACAGGGGGGAATTGAAAAACTGTTTTTT.

The chain uses TRBV11-1 and TRBJ2-2; a weak D match, TRBD2 (5 bases). The CDR3 totals 14 residues. V was shortened by 4 bases and J by 5 bases, with 11 bases between the two germline ends. Germline lookup yields CDR1 SGHAT and CDR2 FQDESV (reference sequence). The CDR3 loop is CASSSGFGTGELFF. The CDR3 region has the DNA TGTGCCAGCAGCTCGGGATTCGGAACCGGGGAGCTGTTTTTT.

The count of this clone is one. The gene calls are TRBV10-3 and TRBJ2-3; TRBD1 agrees at 9 bases. The CDR3 is 17 residues long. V gave up 0 bases and J gave up 5 bases; unmatched junction bases: 9. Germline values: CDR1 ENHRY, CDR2 SYGVKD. The chain's CDR3 is CAISESTRQGGIDTQYF. CDR3 DNA sequence: TGTGCCATCAGTGAGTCGACCCGACAGGGGGGAATAGATACGCAGTATTTT.